The clone carrying this TCR beta chain was counted only a few times. Its antigen is unidentified. This sample was taken from a study of T cell repertoires in cytomegalovirus infection. Whole-study context: Selection of CMV epitopes for the study included recently identified HLA-C-restricted and well-studied HLA-B-restricted ones. Public signatures in TCR beta pointed to CMV infection and matching HLA type.

TCRdb reanalysed the reads using MiXCR and keeps one entry per CDR3 protein. The repertoire consists of around 47,000 distinct CDR3 sequences, with roughly 21% occurring once and the leading ten covering roughly 75%. Germline CDR1 and CDR2: MGHRA and YSYEKL. V was pared by 0 bases and J by 5 bases, with 5 bases between. The CDR3 has 13 residues. Study results and caveats: Clonotypes of TCR beta that were HLA-C-restricted and CMV-specific dominated the ex vivo response.

Sample: CD8+ T cells from cultured PBMCs, taken from culture after CMV antigen stimulation. The chain links TRBV4-1 to TRBJ1-3; D is unclear. The clonotype comes from a human donor in good health (CMV status not recorded). Some clones in this sample may be carry-over from other donors' samples. In nucleotides, the CDR3 is TGCGCCAGCAGCCAAGACAGTCGAAACACCATATATTTT. It is translated as CASSQDSRNTIYF.